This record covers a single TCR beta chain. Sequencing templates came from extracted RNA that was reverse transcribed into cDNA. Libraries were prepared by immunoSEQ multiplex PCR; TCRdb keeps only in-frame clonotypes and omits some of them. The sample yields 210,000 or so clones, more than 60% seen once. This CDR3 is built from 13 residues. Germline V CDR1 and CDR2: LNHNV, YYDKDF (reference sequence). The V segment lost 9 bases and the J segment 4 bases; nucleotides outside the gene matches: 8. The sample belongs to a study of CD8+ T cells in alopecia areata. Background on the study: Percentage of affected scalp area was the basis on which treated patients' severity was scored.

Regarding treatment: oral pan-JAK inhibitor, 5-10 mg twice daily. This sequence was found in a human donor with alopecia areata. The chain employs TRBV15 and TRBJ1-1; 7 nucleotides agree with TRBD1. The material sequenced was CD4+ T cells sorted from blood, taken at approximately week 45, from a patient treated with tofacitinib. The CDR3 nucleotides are TGTGCCACAAGGGGACAGCCGGGCACTGAAGCTTTCTTT. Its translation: CATRGQPGTEAFF.